This T cell receptor (beta chain) was sequenced during a study of T cell responses to AZD1222 COVID-19 vaccine. Study-level results: Unmutated variant regions reportedly attract nearly half of all spike-specific TCRs.

TCRdb keeps only in-frame clones here, not all; method: immunoSEQ multiplex PCR. The data show some 100,000 clones, around 89% seen once. Of note for this clone: Its antigen is unidentified.

With 3 bases removed from V and 5 bases from J, the gap between germline ends came to 11 bases. The CDR3 sequence is 13 residues long. Germline V gene sequence: CDR1 MNHEY, CDR2 SVGAGI. The chain has TRBV6-5 and TRBJ2-7; the D gene is possibly TRBD1 (6 bases). This sequence originates from an adult who received the AZD1222 COVID-19 vaccine. The source material was peripheral blood, sampled 28 days after the second AZD1222 dose. The CDR3 protein is CASSYNGGHEQYF. The CDR3 region has the DNA TGTGCCAGCAGTTATAATGGGGGCCACGAGCAGTACTTC.